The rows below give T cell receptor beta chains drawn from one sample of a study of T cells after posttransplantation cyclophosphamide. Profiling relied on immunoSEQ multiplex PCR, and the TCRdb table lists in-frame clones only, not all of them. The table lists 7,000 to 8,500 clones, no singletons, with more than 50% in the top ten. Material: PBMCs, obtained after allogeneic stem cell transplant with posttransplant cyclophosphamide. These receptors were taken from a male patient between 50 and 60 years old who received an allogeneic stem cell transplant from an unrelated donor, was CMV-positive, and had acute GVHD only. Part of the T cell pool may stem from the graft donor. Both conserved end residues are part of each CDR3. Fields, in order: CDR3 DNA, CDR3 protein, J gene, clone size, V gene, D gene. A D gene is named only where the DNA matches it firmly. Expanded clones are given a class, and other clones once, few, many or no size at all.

DNA: TGTGCCAGTAGTAGGGGTAGGGGAGCGGGAGCTAAGGATGGCAATGAGCAGTTCTTC
CDR3: CASSRGRGAGAKDGNEQFF
J: TRBJ2-1
size: many
V: TRBV19
D: TRBD2

DNA: TGTGCCAGCAGCTTAGGGGGGACTAGCTCCTACGAGCAGTACTTC
CDR3: CASSLGGTSSYEQYF
J: TRBJ2-7
size: many
V: TRBV7-9
D: TRBD2

DNA: TGTGCCAGCAGTTACTTGCGGGGTTCCTACAATGAGCAGTTCTTC
CDR3: CASSYLRGSYNEQFF
J: TRBJ2-1
size: many
V: TRBV6-6
D: .

DNA: TGTGCCAGCAGGCATGGGGGCAGGTTCGAGCAGTACTTC
CDR3: CASRHGGRFEQYF
J: TRBJ2-7
size: many
V: TRBV5-6
D: .

DNA: TGTGCCAGCACCTTCGCAGGGGGGGAGACCCAGTACTTC
CDR3: CASTFAGGETQYF
J: TRBJ2-5
size: few
V: TRBV28
D: .

DNA: TGTGCCAGCAGTCCCTGGGGGGGGGAGGAGACCCAGTACTTC
CDR3: CASSPWGGEETQYF
J: TRBJ2-5
size: many
V: TRBV2
D: TRBD2

DNA: TGTGCCAGTAGTATTCCGAGATGGACAGGACATAACTATGGCTACACCTTC
CDR3: CASSIPRWTGHNYGYTF
J: TRBJ1-2
size: medium-sized
V: TRBV19
D: TRBD1

DNA: TGTGCCAGCAGCTTGGACCTACAGGGCCTCTATGGCTACACCTTC
CDR3: CASSLDLQGLYGYTF
J: TRBJ1-2
size: many
V: TRBV5-4
D: .

DNA: TGTGCCAGCGCAGGGGTTAGGGACACTGAAGCTTTCTTT
CDR3: CASAGVRDTEAFF
J: TRBJ1-1
size: many
V: TRBV5-4
D: .

DNA: TGTGCCAGCAGCTCGTGGACATACGGACAGAACTATGGCTACACCTTC
CDR3: CASSSWTYGQNYGYTF
J: TRBJ1-2
size: few
V: TRBV4-2
D: .

DNA: TGTGCCACCAGGACCGGGACAGCTAGCACAGATACGCAGTATTTT
CDR3: CATRTGTASTDTQYF
J: TRBJ2-3
size: .
V: TRBV15
D: TRBD1

DNA: TGTGCCAGCAGCTTACTAGCGGGGGACTACAATGAGCAGTTCTTC
CDR3: CASSLLAGDYNEQFF
J: TRBJ2-1
size: .
V: TRBV7-2
D: TRBD2

DNA: TGTGCCAGCAGCTTAAATGGGGGGACGGAGACCCAGTACTTC
CDR3: CASSLNGGTETQYF
J: TRBJ2-5
size: many
V: TRBV7-3
D: .

DNA: TGCGCCAGCAGCTTGGAAGTCGCAACACGCCCTGAAAAACTGTTTTTT
CDR3: CASSLEVATRPEKLFF
J: TRBJ1-4
size: many
V: TRBV5-1
D: .

DNA: TGTGCCAGCAGCCACGTGATGGCCGACCCTCCGAGGGATGGCTACACCTTC
CDR3: CASSHVMADPPRDGYTF
J: TRBJ1-2
size: few
V: TRBV14
D: .

DNA: TGTGCCAGCAGCCCACGGGACAGCTATGGCTACACCTTC
CDR3: CASSPRDSYGYTF
J: TRBJ1-2
size: many
V: TRBV7-2
D: TRBD1

DNA: TGTGCCAGCAGCCCGCGGGAGATTGGTGACGAGCAGTACTTC
CDR3: CASSPREIGDEQYF
J: TRBJ2-7
size: many
V: TRBV5-8
D: TRBD2

DNA: TGTGCCAGTGCGGGACAGGGTGAAGCTTTCTTT
CDR3: CASAGQGEAFF
J: TRBJ1-1
size: many
V: TRBV6-5
D: TRBD1

DNA: TGTGCCAGCACCTTCGACAGATATAGCAATCAGCCCCAGCATTTT
CDR3: CASTFDRYSNQPQHF
J: TRBJ1-5
size: many
V: TRBV6-1
D: .

DNA: TGTGCCAGCAAGGAGGGGGCAAACACTGAAGCTTTCTTT
CDR3: CASKEGANTEAFF
J: TRBJ1-1
size: many
V: TRBV6-4
D: TRBD1

DNA: TGTGCCAGCAGTTACAACAGGGGTAGCACAGATACGCAGTATTTT
CDR3: CASSYNRGSTDTQYF
J: TRBJ2-3
size: few
V: TRBV2
D: TRBD1

DNA: TGTGCCAGCTCACCACAAACGGGGTATAGCACAGATACGCAGTATTTT
CDR3: CASSPQTGYSTDTQYF
J: TRBJ2-3
size: few
V: TRBV18
D: .

DNA: TGTGCCAGCAGCCTGGCTGGGGGCAGGGATACGCAGTATTTT
CDR3: CASSLAGGRDTQYF
J: TRBJ2-3
size: .
V: TRBV7-9
D: .

DNA: TGCGCCAGCAGCCAGCTGACAGGGAATGAGCAGTTCTTC
CDR3: CASSQLTGNEQFF
J: TRBJ2-1
size: many
V: TRBV5-1
D: TRBD1

DNA: TGTGCCATCAGTGAGTTTCCAGGCAGTAGCAATCAGCCCCAGCATTTT
CDR3: CAISEFPGSSNQPQHF
J: TRBJ1-5
size: many
V: TRBV10-3
D: .

DNA: TGTGCCAGCAGTACCACGACAGGGCAAAGCTTC
CDR3: CASSTTTGQSF
J: TRBJ2-7
size: many
V: TRBV28
D: TRBD1

DNA: TGTGCCAGCAGCCTAAGGGAGTGGGCAGATACGCAGTATTTT
CDR3: CASSLREWADTQYF
J: TRBJ2-3
size: many
V: TRBV21-1
D: .

DNA: TGCAGTGCTAGGGCCAGGGTAGGGCAGTACTTC
CDR3: CSARARVGQYF
J: TRBJ2-7
size: few
V: TRBV20-1
D: .

DNA: TGTGCCAGCAGCTTAGCTCAGGGATCGTATGAAAAACTGTTTTTT
CDR3: CASSLAQGSYEKLFF
J: TRBJ1-4
size: many
V: TRBV7-2
D: .

DNA: TGTGCCTGGAGTGGGGGACTAGCGGGAGGACCAGATACGCAGTATTTT
CDR3: CAWSGGLAGGPDTQYF
J: TRBJ2-3
size: .
V: TRBV30
D: TRBD2

DNA: TGCGCCAGCAGCCAAGAACCGGGGGGGCCGATCGATGAGCAGTTCTTC
CDR3: CASSQEPGGPIDEQFF
J: TRBJ2-1
size: many
V: TRBV4-3
D: TRBD2

DNA: TGTGCCAGCAGCTTAATCGGGTGGGGAGACTATGGCTACACCTTC
CDR3: CASSLIGWGDYGYTF
J: TRBJ1-2
size: many
V: TRBV7-9
D: .

DNA: TGTGCCAGCACCAGGGAGGGGAATGGCTACACCTTC
CDR3: CASTREGNGYTF
J: TRBJ1-2
size: many
V: TRBV2
D: .

DNA: TGCGCCAGCAGCCAAGCAGGGTTCGGGGAGCTGTTTTTT
CDR3: CASSQAGFGELFF
J: TRBJ2-2
size: many
V: TRBV4-1
D: .

DNA: TGCGCCAGCAGCTTGAATGGAGCGGGTCAAGAGACCCAGTACTTC
CDR3: CASSLNGAGQETQYF
J: TRBJ2-5
size: many
V: TRBV5-1
D: .

DNA: TGTGCCAGCAGCGCCCGGGACTGGCGGGCCAATGAGCAGTTCTTC
CDR3: CASSARDWRANEQFF
J: TRBJ2-1
size: .
V: TRBV9
D: .

DNA: TGTGCCAGCAGCTTAATGGCGGGAGAGGGGCCCCAGCATTTT
CDR3: CASSLMAGEGPQHF
J: TRBJ1-5
size: many
V: TRBV7-9
D: .

DNA: TGCGCCAGCAGCCAAGATCATGGCAGGGGACGGGACGAGCAGTACTTC
CDR3: CASSQDHGRGRDEQYF
J: TRBJ2-7
size: many
V: TRBV4-3
D: .

DNA: TGTGCCAGTAGTTGGGGCTGGAACTATGGCTACACCTTC
CDR3: CASSWGWNYGYTF
J: TRBJ1-2
size: few
V: TRBV19
D: .

DNA: TGTGCCAGCAGCCTGGGACAGGGGGCGAGCAATCAGCCCCAGCATTTT
CDR3: CASSLGQGASNQPQHF
J: TRBJ1-5
size: many
V: TRBV5-5
D: TRBD1

DNA: TGTGCCAGCAGTAGCGGACAGGGTACTAACTATGGCTACACCTTC
CDR3: CASSSGQGTNYGYTF
J: TRBJ1-2
size: .
V: TRBV28
D: TRBD1

DNA: TGTGCCAGCAGCTTCGACAGGGGTTTCTTCTACGAGCAGTACTTC
CDR3: CASSFDRGFFYEQYF
J: TRBJ2-7
size: .
V: TRBV5-6
D: TRBD1

DNA: TGTGCCTGGAGTCTAAGACACAACACTGAAGCTTTCTTT
CDR3: CAWSLRHNTEAFF
J: TRBJ1-1
size: many
V: TRBV30
D: .

DNA: TGTGCCAGCAGTGATGTGGTGGGACAGGGGGTTTTAGAGACCCAGTACTTC
CDR3: CASSDVVGQGVLETQYF
J: TRBJ2-5
size: few
V: TRBV28
D: TRBD1

DNA: TGTGCCTCGCGCGGGACAGGACCCCACGAGCAGTACTTC
CDR3: CASRGTGPHEQYF
J: TRBJ2-7
size: many
V: TRBV19
D: TRBD1

DNA: TGTGCCAGCAGCTCGACTAGCGGTTACGAGCAGTACTTC
CDR3: CASSSTSGYEQYF
J: TRBJ2-7
size: many
V: TRBV7-9
D: TRBD2

DNA: TGCGCCAGCAGCCCGGGACAGACTTCACCCCTCCACTTT
CDR3: CASSPGQTSPLHF
J: TRBJ1-6
size: many
V: TRBV5-1
D: TRBD1

DNA: TGTGCCTGGAGTGTACGTCGACAGGGAATTGGGAATGAGCAGTTCTTC
CDR3: CAWSVRRQGIGNEQFF
J: TRBJ2-1
size: many
V: TRBV30
D: TRBD1